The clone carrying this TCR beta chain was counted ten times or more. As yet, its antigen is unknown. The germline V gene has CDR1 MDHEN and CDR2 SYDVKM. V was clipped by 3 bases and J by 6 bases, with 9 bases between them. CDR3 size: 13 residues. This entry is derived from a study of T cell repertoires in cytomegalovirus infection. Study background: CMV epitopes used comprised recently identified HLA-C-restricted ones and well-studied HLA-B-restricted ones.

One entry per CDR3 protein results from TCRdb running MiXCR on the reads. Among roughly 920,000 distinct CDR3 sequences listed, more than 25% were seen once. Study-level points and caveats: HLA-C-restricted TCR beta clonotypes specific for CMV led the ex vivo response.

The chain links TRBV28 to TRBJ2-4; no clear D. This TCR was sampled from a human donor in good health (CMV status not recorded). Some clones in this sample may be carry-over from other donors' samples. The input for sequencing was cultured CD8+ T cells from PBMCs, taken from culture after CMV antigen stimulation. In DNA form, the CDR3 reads TGTGCCAGCAGTTTGTTGGGCGGAAACATTCAGTACTTC. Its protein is CASSLLGGNIQYF.